The rows below give T cell receptor beta chains drawn from one sample of a study of blood T cell repertoires in COVID-19. Sequenced by immunoSEQ multiplex PCR; TCRdb stores in-frame clones only, minus some. Here the sample spans roughly 300,000 clones, around 85% being singletons. Sequences were obtained from PBMCs or T cells enriched from blood (not recorded which). The receptor set was obtained from a woman between 50 and 59 years old who had recovered from COVID-19. The CDR3 runs from the conserved cysteine through the conserved F or W. Fields, in order: CDR3 DNA, CDR3 protein, V gene, clone size, D gene, J gene. A D gene is named only where the DNA matches it firmly. Size is omitted from some rows. Given values are once, few, many or a class for expanded clones.

cdr3_nt: TGTGCCAGCAGTTTACAACCCGGGACTAGCGGGAATGAGCAGTTCTTC
cdr3_aa: CASSLQPGTSGNEQFF
v_call: TRBV6-5
clone_size: .
d_call: TRBD2
j_call: TRBJ2-1

cdr3_nt: TGTGCCAGCAGTTTGGTGGGGACAGGGGAGATTGAAGCTTTCTTT
cdr3_aa: CASSLVGTGEIEAFF
v_call: TRBV28
clone_size: .
d_call: TRBD1
j_call: TRBJ1-1

cdr3_nt: TGCGCCAGCAGCGTCGCTAGCGGAACGACCTACGAGCAGTACTTC
cdr3_aa: CASSVASGTTYEQYF
v_call: TRBV5-1
clone_size: .
d_call: TRBD2
j_call: TRBJ2-7

cdr3_nt: TGTGCCAGCACCATTTTCGGCGGGCGCTATGGCTACACCTTC
cdr3_aa: CASTIFGGRYGYTF
v_call: TRBV2
clone_size: .
d_call: .
j_call: TRBJ1-2

cdr3_nt: TGTGCCAGCAGTTCCTTTAACACCCAAGAGACCCAGTACTTC
cdr3_aa: CASSSFNTQETQYF
v_call: TRBV27
clone_size: .
d_call: .
j_call: TRBJ2-5

cdr3_nt: TGCGCCAGCAGCCCAGAGACAGGGCGCTACACTGAAGCTTTCTTT
cdr3_aa: CASSPETGRYTEAFF
v_call: TRBV5-1
clone_size: .
d_call: TRBD1
j_call: TRBJ1-1

cdr3_nt: TGTGCCAGCAGTTACCTAGCGGGATTGGCAGATACGCAGTATTTT
cdr3_aa: CASSYLAGLADTQYF
v_call: TRBV6-2/TRBV6-3
clone_size: .
d_call: TRBD2
j_call: TRBJ2-3

cdr3_nt: TGTGCCACCAGTGATTTCGGGGGAGTCGCAGATACGCAGTATTTT
cdr3_aa: CATSDFGGVADTQYF
v_call: TRBV24-1
clone_size: .
d_call: .
j_call: TRBJ2-3

cdr3_nt: TGTGCCAGCAGCCCGTCGGGGGTGGCTTTCTTT
cdr3_aa: CASSPSGVAFF
v_call: TRBV11-2
clone_size: once
d_call: .
j_call: TRBJ1-1

cdr3_nt: TGCGCCAGCAGCCAAGAGCGGACAGGCGATAGCAATCAGCCCCAGCATTTT
cdr3_aa: CASSQERTGDSNQPQHF
v_call: TRBV4-1
clone_size: .
d_call: TRBD1
j_call: TRBJ1-5

cdr3_nt: TGTGCCAGCAGTACCACCGGACAGGGATCCTACGAGCAGTACTTC
cdr3_aa: CASSTTGQGSYEQYF
v_call: TRBV28
clone_size: .
d_call: TRBD1
j_call: TRBJ2-7

cdr3_nt: TGTGCCAGCAGTGGGGACAGTGAAAATCAGCCCCAGCATTTT
cdr3_aa: CASSGDSENQPQHF
v_call: TRBV2
clone_size: .
d_call: TRBD1
j_call: TRBJ1-5

cdr3_nt: TGCAGCGCCATAGCCGGGGGTCATGAAGCTTTCTTT
cdr3_aa: CSAIAGGHEAFF
v_call: TRBV29-1
clone_size: few
d_call: .
j_call: TRBJ1-1

cdr3_nt: TGTGCCAGCAGTTCGCAAATCACAGGGGCGGCTTTCTTT
cdr3_aa: CASSSQITGAAFF
v_call: TRBV28
clone_size: .
d_call: TRBD1
j_call: TRBJ1-1

cdr3_nt: TGCGCCAGCAGCTTTGAGGCAGGGAGGGTCACAGATACGCAGTATTTT
cdr3_aa: CASSFEAGRVTDTQYF
v_call: TRBV5-1
clone_size: .
d_call: TRBD2
j_call: TRBJ2-3

cdr3_nt: TGTGCCAGCAAGGACAGGGGGCTCACTGAAGCTTTCTTT
cdr3_aa: CASKDRGLTEAFF
v_call: TRBV2
clone_size: .
d_call: TRBD1
j_call: TRBJ1-1

cdr3_nt: TGTGCCAGCAGCTTCCGGCCTAGCGGGAGTGCTGGGACCAAAAACATTCAGTACTTC
cdr3_aa: CASSFRPSGSAGTKNIQYF
v_call: TRBV13
clone_size: .
d_call: TRBD2
j_call: TRBJ2-4

cdr3_nt: TGCGCCAGCAGCCCGCGCTCAGGGAAAGCCGGGGAGCTGTTTTTT
cdr3_aa: CASSPRSGKAGELFF
v_call: TRBV4-1
clone_size: once
d_call: .
j_call: TRBJ2-2

cdr3_nt: TGTGCCAGCAGCTTAGTAGGTTGGGACAGGGGCCACGAGCAGTACTTC
cdr3_aa: CASSLVGWDRGHEQYF
v_call: TRBV11-2
clone_size: .
d_call: TRBD1
j_call: TRBJ2-7

cdr3_nt: TGTGCCAGCAGTGAACAGGGGAGTGGTAACTATGGCTACACCTTC
cdr3_aa: CASSEQGSGNYGYTF
v_call: TRBV28
clone_size: .
d_call: TRBD1
j_call: TRBJ1-2

cdr3_nt: TGCGCCAGCAGCCCTTTTTACGGACAGGGCCTCGACGAGCAGTACTTC
cdr3_aa: CASSPFYGQGLDEQYF
v_call: TRBV4-3
clone_size: .
d_call: TRBD1
j_call: TRBJ2-7

cdr3_nt: TGCGCCAGCAGCGCGACAGAAACTGGAAACACCATATATTTT
cdr3_aa: CASSATETGNTIYF
v_call: TRBV5-1
clone_size: .
d_call: .
j_call: TRBJ1-3

cdr3_nt: TGTGCCAGCAGTCACGGACAGCACCAGCGCACTGAAGCTTTCTTT
cdr3_aa: CASSHGQHQRTEAFF
v_call: TRBV6-5
clone_size: .
d_call: .
j_call: TRBJ1-1

cdr3_nt: TGTGCCAGCAGCCCGGGGGACAGACTCTCTGGGGCCAACGTCCTGACTTTC
cdr3_aa: CASSPGDRLSGANVLTF
v_call: TRBV5-6
clone_size: .
d_call: .
j_call: TRBJ2-6

cdr3_nt: TGCGCCAGCAGCTTGGACAGGGGCACCGGGGAGCTGTTTTTT
cdr3_aa: CASSLDRGTGELFF
v_call: TRBV5-1
clone_size: .
d_call: TRBD1
j_call: TRBJ2-2

cdr3_nt: TGCGCCAGCAGTATGGACACTGGAAACACCATATATTTT
cdr3_aa: CASSMDTGNTIYF
v_call: TRBV5-1
clone_size: .
d_call: .
j_call: TRBJ1-3

cdr3_nt: TGTGCCAGCTCATTCCGGACAGGTCAGAGCTCCTACAATGAGCAGTTCTTC
cdr3_aa: CASSFRTGQSSYNEQFF
v_call: TRBV18
clone_size: once
d_call: TRBD1
j_call: TRBJ2-1

cdr3_nt: TGTGCCAGCGGGACTCCACTTGGCTACACCTTC
cdr3_aa: CASGTPLGYTF
v_call: TRBV2
clone_size: once
d_call: .
j_call: TRBJ1-2

cdr3_nt: TGTGCCAGCAGCTTCCCCCCGGACAGTAGGTTGACTGAAGCTTTCTTT
cdr3_aa: CASSFPPDSRLTEAFF
v_call: TRBV5-8
clone_size: .
d_call: .
j_call: TRBJ1-1

cdr3_nt: TGTGCCAGCAGTCCTGCTGCGGATCTCACTGAAGCTTTCTTT
cdr3_aa: CASSPAADLTEAFF
v_call: TRBV28
clone_size: .
d_call: .
j_call: TRBJ1-1

cdr3_nt: TGTGCCAGCTCACCTCCCGGGGGGACCTACGAGCAGTACTTC
cdr3_aa: CASSPPGGTYEQYF
v_call: TRBV18
clone_size: .
d_call: TRBD2
j_call: TRBJ2-7

cdr3_nt: TGTGCCAGCAGTGAAGCGCAGGGATCGGGCTATGGCTACACCTTC
cdr3_aa: CASSEAQGSGYGYTF
v_call: TRBV2
clone_size: .
d_call: .
j_call: TRBJ1-2

cdr3_nt: TGTGCCAGCAGTGAACTTACAGGGGGGAGTTCCGACACTGAAGCTTTCTTT
cdr3_aa: CASSELTGGSSDTEAFF
v_call: TRBV25-1
clone_size: .
d_call: TRBD1
j_call: TRBJ1-1